The rows below give T cell receptor beta chains drawn from one sample of a study of HIV-infected patients and healthy controls. TCRdb itself ran the 5' RACE reads through MiXCR, one entry per CDR3 protein. The top ten hold about 5.7% of the sample, which has 10,000 or so distinct CDR3 sequences, 7% to 9% seen once. Sequenced: blood. The source of these receptors is an adult in good health. CDR3s include the opening cysteine and the closing phenylalanine or tryptophan. Each record gives: D gene, J gene, clone size, V gene, CDR3 DNA, CDR3 protein. A D gene is named only where the DNA matches it firmly. Clone size appears in some rows only: once, few, many, or a class for an expanded clone.

NA	TRBJ2-2	many	TRBV11-1	TGTGCCAGCAGCTTCAGAAGTGATGCCGGGGAGCTGTTTTTT	CASSFRSDAGELFF
NA	TRBJ2-4	medium-sized	TRBV6-7	TGTGCCAGCAGTTCCAGGAACAAAAACATTCAGTACTTC	CASSSRNKNIQYF
TRBD1	TRBJ1-6	few	TRBV20-1	TGCAGTGCTAACCGACAGGGATCTAATTCACCCCTCCACTTT	CSANRQGSNSPLHF
NA	TRBJ2-3	medium-sized	TRBV4-3	TGCGCCAGCAGCCAAGCAGATACGCAGTATTTT	CASSQADTQYF
TRBD1	TRBJ2-3	few	TRBV12-3/TRBV12-4	TGTGCCAGCAGTCCACAGCAGGGGGCTGCAGATACGCAGTATTTT	CASSPQQGAADTQYF
NA	TRBJ2-3	medium-sized	TRBV20-1	TGCAGTGCCGACGGGAATACGCAGTATTTT	CSADGNTQYF
NA	TRBJ1-3	NA	TRBV7-2	TGTGCCAGCAGCTTAGACTTCAGAGGCCCCTCTGGAAACACCATATATTTT	CASSLDFRGPSGNTIYF
TRBD1	TRBJ2-2	NA	TRBV11-2	TGTGCCAGCAGCAGGGACAGGGCCGGGGAGCTGTTTTTT	CASSRDRAGELFF
NA	TRBJ1-5	many	TRBV7-8	TGTGCCAGCAGCTCCCATGGAGACAATCAGCCCCAGCATTTT	CASSSHGDNQPQHF
NA	TRBJ2-3	medium-sized	TRBV7-2	TGTGCCAGCAGCTTAGCCGGGGCGGGACCCACAGATACGCAGTATTTT	CASSLAGAGPTDTQYF
TRBD1	TRBJ1-1	many	TRBV6-5	TGTGCCACCACAAGGGACAGGGATATGAACACTGAAGCTTTCTTT	CATTRDRDMNTEAFF
TRBD1	TRBJ1-1	NA	TRBV4-1	TGCGCCAGCAGCCTTGGGACAGGGAACACTGAAGCTTTCTTT	CASSLGTGNTEAFF
NA	TRBJ2-2	medium-sized	TRBV6-6	TGTGCCAGCAGGTTCAACACCGGGGAGCTGTTTTTT	CASRFNTGELFF
TRBD2	TRBJ2-3	medium-sized	TRBV28	TGTGCCAGCAGTCTAAGCGGGGGGGAAACAGATACGCAGTATTTT	CASSLSGGETDTQYF
NA	TRBJ1-1	NA	TRBV12-3/TRBV12-4	TGTGCCAGCAGTGAAGGTCCAGGGTTTGAAGCTTTCTTT	CASSEGPGFEAFF
NA	TRBJ2-5	medium-sized	TRBV10-3	TGTGCCATCGGGGGAGGAGTCCTAGAGACCCAGTACTTC	CAIGGGVLETQYF
NA	TRBJ1-5	medium-sized	TRBV6-1	TGTGCCAGCAATCCCGGGCTTATTGGCCTCTTCCAGCATTTT	CASNPGLIGLFQHF
NA	TRBJ1-1	few	TRBV20-1	TGCAGTGCTCCCCGGGACGGACCCGAAGCTTTCTTT	CSAPRDGPEAFF
NA	TRBJ1-5	many	TRBV5-6	TGTGCCAGCAGCTACCGAGGTCAGCCCCAGCATTTT	CASSYRGQPQHF
TRBD1	TRBJ2-3	many	TRBV6-6	TGTGCCAGTTTGGACAGGGTTTTAGGAGATACGCAGTATTTT	CASLDRVLGDTQYF
TRBD2	TRBJ2-3	many	TRBV5-6	TGTGCCAGCAGCTTGGGACAAAGTAGCGGGACGGGCACAGATACGCAGTATTTT	CASSLGQSSGTGTDTQYF
TRBD1	TRBJ2-7	medium-sized	TRBV7-9	TGTGCCAGCAGCCCAGCGCATAGGGGGCATACGGACGAGCAGTACTTC	CASSPAHRGHTDEQYF
TRBD2	TRBJ2-7	medium-sized	TRBV19	TGTGCCAGTAGTATAGATCCACCGGGACTAGCGGGAGACGAGCAGTACTTC	CASSIDPPGLAGDEQYF
TRBD2	TRBJ2-7	many	TRBV20-1	TGCAGTGCCGAACTAGCGGGAGGGTACGAGCAGTACTTC	CSAELAGGYEQYF
NA	TRBJ2-7	medium-sized	TRBV12-3/TRBV12-4	TGTGCCAGCAGTTTTGGACAGCTTCCCTCCTACGAGCAGTACTTC	CASSFGQLPSYEQYF
NA	TRBJ2-2	many	TRBV5-4	TGTGCCAGCAGCTTGGACCCTAGGAACACCGGGGAGCTGTTTTTT	CASSLDPRNTGELFF
NA	TRBJ2-3	medium-sized	TRBV12-3/TRBV12-4	TGTGCCAGCAGTTTTGACGGGGGGCCAGATACGCAGTATTTT	CASSFDGGPDTQYF
NA	TRBJ2-1	medium-sized	TRBV5-4	TGTGCCAGCAGCTTGGACTCGGGCATAACTGATGAGCAGTTCTTC	CASSLDSGITDEQFF
NA	TRBJ2-1	NA	TRBV6-2/TRBV6-3	TGTGCCAGCAGTTACTCGTTAAACCCGAGCGATGAGCAGTTCTTC	CASSYSLNPSDEQFF
TRBD1	TRBJ1-2	NA	TRBV30	TGTGCCTGGAGTGCCGTCGGGGAGGGGGCGAGGGGCTACACCTTC	CAWSAVGEGARGYTF
TRBD2	TRBJ2-7	many	TRBV20-1	TGCAGTGCCATTAGCGGGGGGCAAACCTACGAGCAGTACTTC	CSAISGGQTYEQYF
NA	TRBJ2-2	many	TRBV7-2	TGTGCCAGCAGCTTAGACAGCAACACCGGGGAGCTGTTTTTT	CASSLDSNTGELFF
NA	TRBJ1-1	NA	TRBV29-1	TGCAGCGTTGTTAACAGCATGAACACTGAAGCTTTCTTT	CSVVNSMNTEAFF
NA	TRBJ2-1	NA	TRBV7-9	TGTGCCAGCAGCTCCCTCAAATCCCATGAGCAGTTCTTC	CASSSLKSHEQFF
TRBD1	TRBJ2-1	many	TRBV5-4	TGTGCCAGCAGCTCGGCACAGGGGAATTACAATGAGCAGTTCTTC	CASSSAQGNYNEQFF
TRBD2	TRBJ2-1	many	TRBV7-7	TGTGCCAGCAGCATTGGACTAGCGGGGGCCAATGAGCAGTTCTTC	CASSIGLAGANEQFF
NA	TRBJ1-4	many	TRBV20-1	TGCAGTGCTAGAGCCGACTACAGAAAACTGTTTTTT	CSARADYRKLFF
TRBD2	TRBJ2-3	few	TRBV9	TGTGCCAGCAGCAAGACGACTGGGACTAGCGGGAGATTCGCAGATACGCAGTATTTT	CASSKTTGTSGRFADTQYF
TRBD1	TRBJ1-2	NA	TRBV27	TGTGCCAGCAGTCGTCGAGACAGGGGCACTTATGGCTACACCTTC	CASSRRDRGTYGYTF
NA	TRBJ1-2	NA	TRBV21-1	TGTGCCAGCAGCCTCTCCGGGGAGGTCGGCTACACCTTC	CASSLSGEVGYTF
TRBD1	TRBJ2-3	NA	TRBV10-3	TGTGCCATCACTCCACAGGGGACCACAGATACGCAGTATTTT	CAITPQGTTDTQYF
NA	TRBJ1-5	many	TRBV6-6	TGTGCCAGCAGCCCCCCCCGCAGGGACCAATATCAGCCCCAGCATTTT	CASSPPRRDQYQPQHF